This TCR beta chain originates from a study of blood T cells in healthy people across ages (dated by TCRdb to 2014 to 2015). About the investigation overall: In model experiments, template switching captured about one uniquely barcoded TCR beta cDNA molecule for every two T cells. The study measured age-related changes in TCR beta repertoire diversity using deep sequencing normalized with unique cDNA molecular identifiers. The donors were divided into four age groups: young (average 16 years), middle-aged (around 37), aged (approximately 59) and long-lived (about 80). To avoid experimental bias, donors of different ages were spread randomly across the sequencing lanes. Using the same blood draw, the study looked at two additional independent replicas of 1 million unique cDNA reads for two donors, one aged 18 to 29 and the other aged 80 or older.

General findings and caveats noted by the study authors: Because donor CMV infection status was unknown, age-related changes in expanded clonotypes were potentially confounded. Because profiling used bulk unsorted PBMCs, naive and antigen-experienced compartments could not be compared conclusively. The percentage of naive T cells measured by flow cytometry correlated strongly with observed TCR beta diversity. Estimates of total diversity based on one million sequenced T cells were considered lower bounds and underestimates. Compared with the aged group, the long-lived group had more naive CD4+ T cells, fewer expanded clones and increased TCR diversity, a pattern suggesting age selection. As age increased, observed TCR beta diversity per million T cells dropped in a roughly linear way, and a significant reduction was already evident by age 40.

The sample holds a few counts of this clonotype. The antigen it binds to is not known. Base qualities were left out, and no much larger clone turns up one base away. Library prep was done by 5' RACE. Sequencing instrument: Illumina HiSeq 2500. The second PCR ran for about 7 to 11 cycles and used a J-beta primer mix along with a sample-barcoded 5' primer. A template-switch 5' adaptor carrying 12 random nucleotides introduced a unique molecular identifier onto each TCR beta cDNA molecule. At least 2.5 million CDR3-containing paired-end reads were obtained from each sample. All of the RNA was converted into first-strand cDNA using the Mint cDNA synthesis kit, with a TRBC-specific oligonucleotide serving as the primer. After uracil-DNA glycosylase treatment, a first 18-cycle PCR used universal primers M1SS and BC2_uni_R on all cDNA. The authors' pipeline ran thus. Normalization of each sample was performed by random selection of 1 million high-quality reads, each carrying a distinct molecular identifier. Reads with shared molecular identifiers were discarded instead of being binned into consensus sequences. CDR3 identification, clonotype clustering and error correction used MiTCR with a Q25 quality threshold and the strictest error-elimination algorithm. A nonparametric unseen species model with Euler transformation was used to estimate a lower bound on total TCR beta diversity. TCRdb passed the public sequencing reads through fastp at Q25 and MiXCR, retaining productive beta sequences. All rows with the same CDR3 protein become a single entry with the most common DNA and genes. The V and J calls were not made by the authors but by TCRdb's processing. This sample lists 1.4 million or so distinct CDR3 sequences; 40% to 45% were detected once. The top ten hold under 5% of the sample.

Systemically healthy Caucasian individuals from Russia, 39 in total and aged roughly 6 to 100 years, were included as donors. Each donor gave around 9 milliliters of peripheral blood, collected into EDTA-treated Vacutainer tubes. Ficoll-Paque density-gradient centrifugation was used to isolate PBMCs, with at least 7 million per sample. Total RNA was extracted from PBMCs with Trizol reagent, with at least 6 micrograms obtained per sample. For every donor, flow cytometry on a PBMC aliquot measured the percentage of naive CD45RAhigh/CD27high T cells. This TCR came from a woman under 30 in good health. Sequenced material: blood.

The nucleotide sequence is given as TGCAGTGCTAGGGACATACTTGCGTTTCAAGAGACCCAGTACTTC. It translates to CSARDILAFQETQYF. The chain is made from TRBV20-1 and TRBJ2-5; the D gene is perhaps TRBD1, from 5 matching bases. V gives up 3 bases and J gives up 2 bases, and the segment between their germline ends measures 16 bases. CDR1 and CDR2, looked up from the germline V gene (reference sequence), are DFQATT and SNEGSKA. Counted from cysteine to phenylalanine, this CDR3 has 15 amino acids. The DNA shown is the 45-base CDR3, in frame from base 1.